The 29 T cell receptor beta chains below all came from one sample that was sequenced in a study of early stage breast cancer tumors. Method: immunoSEQ multiplex PCR; TCRdb's copy keeps in-frame clones and lacks some. The sample lists approximately 17,000 clones; 65% to 85% were seen once. Sequencing used blood. Every receptor here comes from a person aged 70 to 79 with breast cancer.

The rearrangement links TRBV2 to TRBJ2-3, with 7 positions matching TRBD1. CDR3 length equals 13 residues. CDR1 is SNHLY, CDR2 FYNNEI, per germline. With V trimmed by 5 bases and J by 11 bases, 10 bases remained unmatched. CDR3: CASSLRTGHRQYF. In DNA form, the CDR3 reads TGTGCCAGCAGTTTACGGACAGGCCACAGGCAGTATTTT.

The rearrangement joins TRBV7-9 to TRBJ2-1, with 12 bases fitting TRBD1. J lost 9 bases, V lost 5 bases, and 8 bases had no gene match. Germline lookup yields CDR1 SEHNR and CDR2 FQNEAQ (reference sequence). The CDR3 consists of 15 residues. CDR3 sequence: CASSVSGQGALEQFF. Here the CDR3 DNA reads TGTGCCAGCAGCGTCTCGGGACAGGGGGCTCTTGAGCAGTTCTTC. Together with reference TRBV7-9 and TRBJ2-1, the CDR3 gives the full variable domain: DTGVSQNPRHKITKRGQNVTFRCDPISEHNRLYWYRQTLGQGPEFLTYFQNEAQLEKSRLLSDRFSAERPKGSFSTLEIQRTEQGDSAMYLCASSVSGQGALEQFFGPGTRLTVL.

The rearrangement uses TRBV6-5 and TRBJ2-7, with 11 bases fitting TRBD2. There are 15 residues in the CDR3. V shed 6 bases, J shed 5 bases, and the junction held 9 bases outside the gene matches. CDR1 and CDR2 (germline): MNHEY, SVGAGI. The CDR3 spells CASRETSGGSDEQYF. For the CDR3, the DNA is TGTGCCAGCAGGGAAACTAGCGGGGGAAGCGACGAGCAGTACTTC.

The rearrangement links TRBV5-6 to TRBJ1-1; possible D gene TRBD1, 5 bases. The V end was cut by 5 bases, the J end by 1 base, with 12 bases between. The CDR3 contains 14 residues. Germline values: CDR1 SGHDT, CDR2 YYEEEE. CDR3 DNA: TGTGCCAGCAGTTCACGGGGGACGAACACTGAAGCTTTCTTT. It codes for CASSSRGTNTEAFF. The whole variable domain, remainder taken from reference TRBV5-6 and TRBJ1-1, is DAGVTQSPTHLIKTRGQQVTLRCSPKSGHDTVSWYQQALGQGPQFIFQYYEEEERQRGNFPDRFSGHQFPNYSSELNVNALLLGDSALYLCASSSRGTNTEAFFGQGTRLTVV.

In this sample, this clone turned up once. This chain uses TRBV9 with TRBJ2-1; 10 bases fit TRBD2. This CDR3 has 16 amino acids. Germline V gives CDR1 SGDLS, CDR2 YYNGEE. V was clipped by 4 bases and J by 2 bases; unmatched bases: 6. The CDR3 DNA follows: TGTGCCAGCAGCATTCTAGCGGGGGACGCCTACAATGAGCAGTTCTTC. Translating gives CASSILAGDAYNEQFF. Full variable domain (outside the CDR3, taken from reference TRBV9 and TRBJ2-1): DSGVTQTPKHLITATGQRVTLRCSPRSGDLSVYWYQQSLDQGLQFLIQYYNGEERAKGNILERFSAQQFPDLHSELNLSSLELGDSALYFCASSILAGDAYNEQFFGPGTRLTVL.

A few counts support this clone. The J gene is TRBJ1-1, the V gene TRBV2; D is possibly TRBD1 (6 bases). V lost 6 bases and J 0 bases, leaving 14 bases between the germline ends. This CDR3 contains 15 residues. Germline loops: CDR1 SNHLY, CDR2 FYNNEI. CDR3 nucleotides: TGTGCCAGCAGGGGAGATTGGACAGTGAACACTGAAGCTTTCTTT. This sequence encodes CASRGDWTVNTEAFF. The full variable domain, completed using reference TRBV2 and TRBJ1-1, is EPEVTQTPSHQVTQMGQEVILRCVPISNHLYFYWYRQILGQKVEFLVSFYNNEISEKSEIFDDQFSVERPDGSNFTLKIRSTKLEDSAMYFCASRGDWTVNTEAFFGQGTRLTVV.

The chain joins TRBV5-8 to TRBJ1-1; D is perhaps TRBD1 (6 bases). Looked up from germline, CDR1 is SGHTS and CDR2 is YDEGEE. This CDR3 region has 14 residues. V dropped 3 bases and J dropped 10 bases, with 19 bases sitting between them. The CDR3 DNA reads TGTGCCAGCAGCTCTACCACGCGGGGGCGCGGAGCTTTCTTT. Amino acid sequence: CASSSTTRGRGAFF.

The chain employs TRBV5-4 and TRBJ2-2; 14 bases are a match to TRBD2. The germline CDR1 and CDR2 sequences are SGHNT and YYREEE (reference sequence). This CDR3 has 17 amino acids. V dropped 3 bases and J dropped 2; count of bases not matched to a gene: 3. This CDR3 reads CASSSGLAGENTGELFF. The CDR3 nucleotides are TGTGCCAGCAGCTCGGGACTAGCGGGGGAAAACACCGGGGAGCTGTTTTTT.

This chain uses TRBV5-4 with TRBJ2-1; 8 bases agree with TRBD2. CDR1 and CDR2 (germline): SGHNT, YYREEE (reference sequence). With 0 bases clipped from V and 0 bases from J, the junction kept 5 bases outside the gene matches. CDR3 length: 17 residues. CDR3 DNA sequence: TGTGCCAGCAGCTTGGCGGGGGGGGCTGGCTCCTACAATGAGCAGTTCTTC. This codes for CASSLAGGAGSYNEQFF.

This chain connects TRBV9 to TRBJ2-2, with a weak D call TRBD2 (6 bases). The CDR3 loop spans 15 amino acids. V was pared by 2 bases and J by 0 bases, with 8 bases between. Looked up from germline, CDR1 is SGDLS and CDR2 is YYNGEE. DNA for the CDR3: TGTGCCAGCAGCGTGGGACTGACGAACACCGGGGAGCTGTTTTTT. Its protein is CASSVGLTNTGELFF.

This clone is a singleton in its sample. V and J are TRBV5-8 and TRBJ2-7; 7 positions match TRBD1. Germline CDR1 reads SGHTS; CDR2 reads YDEGEE. The trim removed 4 bases at V and 3 bases at J, leaving 10 bases unmatched. This CDR3 spans 15 amino acids. CDR3 DNA: TGTGCCAGCAGCATACAGGGGATCCGAGGCTACGAGCAGTACTTC. Amino acid sequence: CASSIQGIRGYEQYF.

J is TRBJ2-2 and V is TRBV6-6; tentative D call: TRBD2 (7 bases). Germline V CDR1 and CDR2: MNHNY, SVGAGI (reference sequence). The length of the CDR3 is 16 residues. V was clipped by 2 bases and J by 7 bases, with 17 bases between them. CDR3 in amino acids: CASSYPIGGAGGELFF. CDR3 bases: TGTGCCAGCAGTTACCCAATAGGGGGGGCTGGCGGGGAGCTGTTTTTT.

The CDR3 DNA reads TGTGCCAGCAGTGAAACTGGTTGGCAGGGGGTTAATTCACCCCTCCACTTT. Translating gives CASSETGWQGVNSPLHF. The chain joins TRBV2 to TRBJ1-6; 7 nucleotides align to TRBD1. CDR3 length: 17 amino acids. The V segment lost 2 bases and the J segment 6 bases; nucleotides outside the gene matches: 10. The germline gives CDR1 SNHLY, CDR2 FYNNEI.

The chain recombines TRBV29-1 with TRBJ2-7, with D tentatively TRBD1 (6 bases). Germline loops: CDR1 SQVTM, CDR2 ANQGSEA. V lost 5 bases, J lost 1 base, and 9 bases lay in between. This CDR3 is built from 12 residues. In DNA, the CDR3 is TGCAGCGTTCGCACAGGGTCCTACGAGCAGTACTTC. This encodes CSVRTGSYEQYF.

The chain links TRBV9 to TRBJ1-6; 8 bases map to TRBD1. CDR1 is SGDLS and CDR2 is YYNGEE in the germline V gene. The V and J ends lost 5 bases and 12 bases, in that order; junction bases with no gene match: 16. The CDR3 is 16 amino acids. The CDR3 spells CASSVRPQGALGPLHF. CDR3 DNA sequence: TGTGCCAGCAGTGTAAGACCTCAGGGGGCGCTTGGACCCCTCCACTTT.

The rearrangement joins TRBV6-1 to TRBJ2-7; tentatively, D is TRBD1 (5 bases). V lost 0 bases to trimming and J lost 2 bases, with 11 bases between them. CDR1 MNHNS and CDR2 SASEGT come from the germline V gene. CDR3 length equals 15 residues. CDR3 sequence reads: CASSEAPGSPYEQYF. The CDR3 DNA reads as TGTGCCAGCAGTGAAGCGCCAGGGTCACCCTACGAGCAGTACTTC.

The chain has TRBV7-3 and TRBJ1-6; TRBD1 matches at 9 bases. V dropped 3 bases and J dropped 10; count of bases not matched to a gene: 4. CDR1 is SGHTA and CDR2 is FQGTGA in the germline V gene. The CDR3 is 14 residues long. This chain's CDR3 is CASSLTGGGSPLHF. The CDR3, as DNA: TGTGCCAGCAGCTTGACAGGGGGTGGCTCACCCCTCCACTTT.

The CDR3 region is CASSGGLAGHGGELFF. CDR3 in DNA: TGTGCCAGCAGCGGGGGACTAGCGGGCCACGGAGGGGAGCTGTTTTTT. The chain has TRBV5-4 and TRBJ2-2, with 12 bases matching TRBD2. CDR3 length: 16 amino acids. Per germline, CDR1 SGHNT and CDR2 YYREEE (reference sequence). The J segment lost 8 bases and the V segment lost 4 bases, leaving 9 bases of the junction unmatched. Filled out from reference TRBV5-4 and TRBJ2-2, the complete variable domain reads ETGVTQSPTHLIKTRGQQVTLRCSSQSGHNTVSWYQQALGQGPQFIFQYYREEENGRGNFPPRFSGLQFPNYSSELNVNALELDDSALYLCASSGGLAGHGGELFFGEGSRLTVL.

The chain joins TRBV5-1 to TRBJ2-7; TRBD1 is a possible D gene (6 bases). The V end lost 3 bases, the J end lost 3 bases, and 10 bases lay between the germline ends. The CDR3 has 13 residues. From germline, CDR1 is SGHRS and CDR2 YFSETQ. As DNA, the CDR3 is TGCGCCAGCAGCTCCGACAGGTACTACGAGCAGTACTTC. This codes for CASSSDRYYEQYF.

Details on this clone: One junction end does not reproduce the germline sequence, and a read error may be involved. This chain joins TRBV5-1 and TRBJ2-3; 12 bases map to TRBD2. From germline, CDR1 is SGHRS and CDR2 YFSETQ. The CDR3 has 14 amino acids. Written as DNA, the CDR3 is TGCGCCAGCAGCTTGGGTCCGACTAGCGGGGGTCCCTCCTTT. As protein: CASSLGPTSGGPSF.

V is TRBV7-2 and J is TRBJ1-3; no clear D. V lost 5 bases to trimming and J lost 0 bases, with 8 bases between them. The CDR3 length is 14 residues. Germline lookup yields CDR1 SGHTA and CDR2 FQGNSA. In DNA, the CDR3 is TGTGCCAGCAGCCCAGCGACCTCTGGAAACACCATATATTTT. Translating gives CASSPATSGNTIYF.

The chain recombines TRBV5-6 with TRBJ2-1; 10 bases line up with TRBD2. Trimming took 2 bases from V and 2 from J; bases not matched to a gene: 13. Germline assignment: CDR1 SGHDT and CDR2 YYEEEE. The CDR3 covers 19 residues. The DNA for the CDR3 is TGTGCCAGCAGCTTATTTGGGCAGCGGGGGGGCAGGACCTACAATGAGCAGTTCTTC. Its protein is CASSLFGQRGGRTYNEQFF.

This sequence joins TRBV5-1 and TRBJ1-1, with TRBD1 identical over 7 bases. Germline CDR1 reads SGHRS; CDR2 reads YFSETQ. The CDR3 extends over 16 amino acids. The V and J ends lost 1 base and 5 bases, in that order; junction bases with no gene match: 11. This chain's CDR3 is CASSLKVSAGGTEAFF. The CDR3 DNA reads TGCGCCAGCAGCTTGAAGGTGTCGGCAGGGGGTACTGAAGCTTTCTTT.

The chain is built from TRBV19 and TRBJ1-5; D perhaps matches TRBD1 (5 bases). The CDR3 extends over 15 amino acids. Trimming removed 2 bases from V and 7 bases from J, with 15 bases in between. Germline V CDR1 and CDR2: LNHDA, SQIVND (reference sequence). CDR3 DNA sequence: TGTGCCAGTAGTATAAGGGGATTGACGTCCCAGCCCCAGCATTTT. Translating gives CASSIRGLTSQPQHF.

The chain uses TRBV5-1 and TRBJ1-1, with 9 nucleotides matching TRBD1. V lost 4 bases, J lost 13 bases, and 20 bases stayed unmatched. The germline V gene encodes CDR1 SGHRS and CDR2 YFSETQ. This CDR3 spans 16 amino acids. In DNA, the CDR3 is TGCGCCAGCAGCCTGACAGGGGGGCCCTTTGGGCCCATTGGTTTCTTT. This encodes CASSLTGGPFGPIGFF. Looking up the rest from reference TRBV5-1 and TRBJ1-1 gives the full variable domain: KAGVTQTPRYLIKTRGQQVTLSCSPISGHRSVSWYQQTPGQGLQFLFEYFSETQRNKGNFPGRFSGRQFSNSRSEMNVSTLELGDSALYLCASSLTGGPFGPIGFFGQGTRLTVV.

J is TRBJ2-3 and V is TRBV5-8; D call uncertain. Germline V CDR1 and CDR2: SGHTS, YDEGEE. The CDR3 consists of 13 residues. V was pared by 4 bases and J by 6 bases, with 12 bases between. DNA for the CDR3: TGTGCCAGCAGCGAGTACATCGGGGATACGCAGTATTTT. Amino acids: CASSEYIGDTQYF.

This clone showed up just a few times. V gene TRBV27 combines with J gene TRBJ2-7; possible D gene TRBD1, 6 bases. CDR3 size: 13 residues. The V gene's germline CDR1 is MNHEY and CDR2 SMNVEV (reference sequence). V lost 6 bases and J lost 6, with 15 bases in between. The CDR3 spells CASRPSGVLEQYF. In DNA, the CDR3 is TGTGCCAGCAGACCCTCAGGGGTACTCGAGCAGTACTTC.

The chain couples TRBV2 to TRBJ2-2; 7 bases are shared with TRBD1. J was trimmed by 0 bases and V by 6 bases; bases with no gene match: 7. The CDR3 is made up of 16 amino acids. CDR1 is SNHLY, CDR2 FYNNEI, per germline. The CDR3 nucleotides are TGTGCCAGCAGCGCGACAGGGCTCGCGAACACCGGGGAGCTGTTTTTT. It codes for CASSATGLANTGELFF.

This chain links TRBV30 with TRBJ2-3; D perhaps matches TRBD2 (7 bases). This CDR3 spans 18 amino acids. Per germline, CDR1 GTSNPN and CDR2 SVGIG (reference sequence). Trimming removed 5 bases at V and 6 bases at J, with 30 bases between. For the CDR3, the DNA is TGTGCCTGGTCCGGGGGGCGCCGCGGGGGAGAGAAGACGGATACGCAGTATTTT. Its protein is CAWSGGRRGGEKTDTQYF.